What follows is one TCR beta chain and its context. Its antigen is as yet unknown. The sample is drawn from a study of cytomegalovirus exposure and HLA in healthy donors. Overall study results and limits: Diagnosis of cytomegalovirus status made by the classifier reportedly showed high specificity and sensitivity. Within the data, a cluster of highly shared sequence variants was likely a sequencing artifact. A prior analysis recorded that most TCR beta V segments were productive about 90% or about 30% of the time. The dataset shows that most TCR sequences were rare, while some public TCRs occurred in many donors.

The CDR3 has 13 residues. Germline CDR1 MNHEY, CDR2 SMNVEV (reference sequence). The V end lost 2 bases, the J end lost 5 bases, and 9 bases lay between the germline ends. The PCR used 60 Vbeta and 13 Jbeta primers. Repertoires were generated with immunoSEQ multiplex PCR, while TCRdb's copy carries only in-frame clones and drops some. This sample carries 160,000 or so clones, 81% of them seen once, and the ten largest clones take over 10%. This TCR was sampled from a woman between 50 and 59 years old in good health and CMV-seronegative. V and J are TRBV27 and TRBJ2-5; D not resolved. The sample taken for sequencing was PBMCs. The CDR3 DNA reads TGTGCCAGCAGTTTAATGATGGGCGAGACCCAGTACTTC. Its protein is CASSLMMGETQYF.